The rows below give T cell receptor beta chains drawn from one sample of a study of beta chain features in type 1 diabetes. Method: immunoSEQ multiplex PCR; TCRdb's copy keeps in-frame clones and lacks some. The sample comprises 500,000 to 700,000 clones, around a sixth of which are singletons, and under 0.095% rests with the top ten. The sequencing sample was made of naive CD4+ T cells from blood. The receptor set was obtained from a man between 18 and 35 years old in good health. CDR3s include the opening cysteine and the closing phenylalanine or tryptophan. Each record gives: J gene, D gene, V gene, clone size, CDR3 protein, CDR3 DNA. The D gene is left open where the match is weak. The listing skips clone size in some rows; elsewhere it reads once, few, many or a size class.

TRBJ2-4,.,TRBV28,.,CASSPPELAKNIQYF,TGTGCCAGCAGTCCCCCGGAGCTAGCCAAAAACATTCAGTACTTC
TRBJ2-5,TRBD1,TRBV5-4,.,CASSSDRDGTQYF,TGTGCCAGCAGCTCTGACAGGGACGGGACCCAGTACTTC
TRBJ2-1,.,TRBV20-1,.,CSVGRPNEQFF,TGCAGTGTCGGCCGACCAAATGAGCAGTTCTTC
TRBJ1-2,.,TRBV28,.,CASGQYYGYTF,TGTGCCAGTGGACAGTATTATGGCTACACCTTC
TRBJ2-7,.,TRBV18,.,CASSPTDGAYEQYF,TGTGCCAGCTCACCGACGGACGGCGCCTACGAGCAGTACTTC
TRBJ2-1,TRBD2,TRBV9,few,CASSVGSGSWNEQFF,TGTGCCAGCAGCGTAGGTAGCGGGAGTTGGAATGAGCAGTTCTTC
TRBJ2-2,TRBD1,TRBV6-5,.,CASTYRGTGELFF,TGTGCCAGCACCTACAGGGGTACCGGGGAGCTGTTTTTT
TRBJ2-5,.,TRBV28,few,CASNAISGGTQYF,TGTGCCAGCAACGCTATCTCCGGTGGGACCCAGTACTTC
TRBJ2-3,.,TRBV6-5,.,CASGGGSLGTDTQYF,TGTGCCAGCGGTGGGGGGTCTTTGGGCACAGATACGCAGTATTTT
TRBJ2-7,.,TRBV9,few,CASSAGTAYEQYF,TGTGCCAGCAGCGCCGGGACCGCCTACGAGCAGTACTTC
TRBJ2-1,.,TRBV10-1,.,CASNDRNNEQFF,TGCGCCAGCAATGACAGAAACAATGAGCAGTTCTTC
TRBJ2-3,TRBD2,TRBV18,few,CASSPQRGQQYF,TGTGCCAGCTCACCACAGCGGGGGCAGCAGTATTTT
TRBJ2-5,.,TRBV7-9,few,CASSREETQYF,TGTGCCAGCAGCCGGGAGGAGACCCAGTACTTC
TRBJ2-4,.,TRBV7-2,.,CASTNRWAENIQYF,TGTGCCAGCACTAATCGGTGGGCCGAAAACATTCAGTACTTC
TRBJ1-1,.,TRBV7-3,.,CASSPPGLSNTEAFF,TGTGCCAGCAGCCCCCCAGGGCTCTCGAACACTGAAGCTTTCTTT
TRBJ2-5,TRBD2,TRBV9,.,CASSVVPSGVQTQYF,TGTGCCAGCAGCGTAGTTCCTAGCGGGGTACAGACCCAGTACTTC
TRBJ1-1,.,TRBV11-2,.,CASSLYDTLNTEAFF,TGTGCCAGCAGCTTATACGACACCCTGAACACTGAAGCTTTCTTT
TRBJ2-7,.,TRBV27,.,CASSPDFIPYEQYF,TGTGCCAGCAGCCCCGACTTTATCCCCTACGAGCAGTACTTC
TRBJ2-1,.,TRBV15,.,CATSSQPTPGEQFF,TGTGCCACCAGCAGTCAACCGACGCCAGGTGAGCAGTTCTTC
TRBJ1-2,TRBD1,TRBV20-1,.,CSVGTGGGYTF,TGCAGTGTGGGGACAGGAGGCGGCTACACCTTC
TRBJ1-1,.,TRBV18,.,CASSGTGSVNTEAFF,TGTGCCAGCTCAGGAACAGGGTCGGTGAACACTGAAGCTTTCTTT
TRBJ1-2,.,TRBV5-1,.,CASSVAGNGYTF,TGCGCCAGCAGCGTTGCGGGGAATGGCTACACCTTC
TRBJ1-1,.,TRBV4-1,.,CAHSGDLNTEAFF,TGCGCGCACTCGGGTGATTTGAACACTGAAGCTTTCTTT
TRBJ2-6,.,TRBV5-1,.,CASSRDLSGANVLTF,TGCGCCAGCAGCCGTGACCTCTCTGGGGCCAACGTCCTGACTTTC
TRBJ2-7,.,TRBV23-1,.,CASSQSRHIAYEQYF,TGCGCCAGCAGTCAATCCCGACATATAGCCTACGAGCAGTACTTC
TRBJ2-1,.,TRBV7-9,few,CASSLAQAPNYEQFF,TGTGCCAGCAGCTTAGCACAGGCCCCGAATTATGAGCAGTTCTTC
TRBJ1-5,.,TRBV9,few,CASSRTGLGQPQHF,TGTGCCAGCAGCCGTACAGGGTTGGGTCAGCCCCAGCATTTT
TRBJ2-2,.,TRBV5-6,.,CASSLGQINTGELFF,TGTGCCAGCAGCTTGGGACAGATTAACACCGGGGAGCTGTTTTTT